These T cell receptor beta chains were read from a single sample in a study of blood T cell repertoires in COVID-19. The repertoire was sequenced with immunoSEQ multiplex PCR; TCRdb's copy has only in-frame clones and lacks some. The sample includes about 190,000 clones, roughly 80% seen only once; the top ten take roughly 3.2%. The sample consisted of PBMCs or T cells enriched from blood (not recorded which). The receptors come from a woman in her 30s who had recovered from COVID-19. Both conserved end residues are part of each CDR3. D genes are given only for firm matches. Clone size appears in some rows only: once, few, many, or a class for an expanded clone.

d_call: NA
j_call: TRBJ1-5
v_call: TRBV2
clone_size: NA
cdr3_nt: TGTGCCAGCAGCAAACCCCAGGGCGGCCTGGCCGTGGCCCAGCATTTT
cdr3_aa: CASSKPQGGLAVAQHF

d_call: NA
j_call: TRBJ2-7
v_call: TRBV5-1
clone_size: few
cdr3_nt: TGCGCCAGCAGCTTGTACCCAGGGACTGGCGAGCAGTACTTC
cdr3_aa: CASSLYPGTGEQYF

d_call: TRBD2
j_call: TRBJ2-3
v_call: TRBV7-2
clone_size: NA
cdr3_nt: TGTGCCAGCAGCCAAGGGACTAGCGGGGGGGCCGGTACGCAGTATTTT
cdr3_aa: CASSQGTSGGAGTQYF

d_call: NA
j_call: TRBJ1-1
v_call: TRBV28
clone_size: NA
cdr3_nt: TGTGCCAGCACTCTCGCGGGAGTCACTGAAGCTTTCTTT
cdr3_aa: CASTLAGVTEAFF

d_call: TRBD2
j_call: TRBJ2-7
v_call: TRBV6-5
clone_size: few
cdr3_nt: TGTGCCAGCAGTTTACTAGCGGGAGGTTACGAGCAGTACTTC
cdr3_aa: CASSLLAGGYEQYF

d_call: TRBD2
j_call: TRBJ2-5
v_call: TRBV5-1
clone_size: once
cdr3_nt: TGCGCCAGCAGCTTGGTTTTGCGGGAGGGTAAAGAGACCCAGTACTTC
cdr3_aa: CASSLVLREGKETQYF

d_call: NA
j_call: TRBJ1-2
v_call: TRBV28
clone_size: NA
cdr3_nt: TGTGCCAGCAGTTCGACCGGACAGTCTCCGAAATTCTATGGCTACACCTTC
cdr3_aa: CASSSTGQSPKFYGYTF

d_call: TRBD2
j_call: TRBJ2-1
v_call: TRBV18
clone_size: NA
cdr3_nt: TGTGCCAGCTCACCATTAAGCGGGGGGGACTACAATGAGCAGTTCTTC
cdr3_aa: CASSPLSGGDYNEQFF

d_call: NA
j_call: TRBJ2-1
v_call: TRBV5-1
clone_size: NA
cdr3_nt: TGCGCCAGCAGCAGACTCACTAGCTACAATGAGCAGTTCTTC
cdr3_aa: CASSRLTSYNEQFF

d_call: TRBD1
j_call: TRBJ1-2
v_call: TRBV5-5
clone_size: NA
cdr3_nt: TGTGCCAGCAGCCTGGAGGGGGACAGGACCACCTATGGCTACACCTTC
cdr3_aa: CASSLEGDRTTYGYTF

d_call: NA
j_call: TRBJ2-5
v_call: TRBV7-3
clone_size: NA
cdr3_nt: TGTGCCAGCAGCTTCTCGGGGTGGGAGACCCAGTACTTC
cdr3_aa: CASSFSGWETQYF

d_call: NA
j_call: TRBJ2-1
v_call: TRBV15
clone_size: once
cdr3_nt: TGTGCCACCAGCAGGGAGGGGGCGGGAGGCTACAATGAGCAGTTCTTC
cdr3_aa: CATSREGAGGYNEQFF

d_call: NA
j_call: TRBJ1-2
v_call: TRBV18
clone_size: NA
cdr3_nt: TGTGCCAGCTCACCGCAGACAGTCCCTAACTATGGCTACACCTTC
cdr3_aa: CASSPQTVPNYGYTF

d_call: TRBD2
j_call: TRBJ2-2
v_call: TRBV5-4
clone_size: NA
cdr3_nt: TGTGCCAGCAGCTTACTGACTAGCGGGGGCACCGGGGAGCTGTTTTTT
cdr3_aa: CASSLLTSGGTGELFF

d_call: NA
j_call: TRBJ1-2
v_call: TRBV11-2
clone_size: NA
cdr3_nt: TGTGCCAGCAGCTTAGGCGAAACAGGAACCTATGGCTACACCTTC
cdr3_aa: CASSLGETGTYGYTF

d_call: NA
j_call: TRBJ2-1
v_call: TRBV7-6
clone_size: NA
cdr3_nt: TGTGCCAGCAGCTCCTCTGACAAACCCGCCGACCGGGACTCCTACAATGAGCAGTTCTTC
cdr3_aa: CASSSSDKPADRDSYNEQFF

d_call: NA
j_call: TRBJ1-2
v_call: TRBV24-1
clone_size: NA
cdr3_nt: TGTGCCACCATCGACTACTATGGCTACACCTTC
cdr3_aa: CATIDYYGYTF

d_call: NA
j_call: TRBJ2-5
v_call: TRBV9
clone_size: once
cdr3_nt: TGTGCCAGCAGCCCCGGGGTGGGTGGGACCCAGTACTTC
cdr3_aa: CASSPGVGGTQYF

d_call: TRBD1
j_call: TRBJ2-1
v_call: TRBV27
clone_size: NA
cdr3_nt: TGTGCCAGCAGTCCCGGGACAGGGCCTTACAATGAGCAGTTCTTC
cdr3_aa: CASSPGTGPYNEQFF

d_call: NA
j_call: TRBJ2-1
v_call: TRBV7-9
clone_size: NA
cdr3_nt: TGTGCCAGCAGCTTAACTAGTTTCAATGAGCAGTTCTTC
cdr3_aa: CASSLTSFNEQFF

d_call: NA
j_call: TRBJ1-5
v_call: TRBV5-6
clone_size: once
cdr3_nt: TGTGCCAGCAGCTTGACCAAAGGACAGCCCGGAAATCAGCCCCAGCATTTT
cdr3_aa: CASSLTKGQPGNQPQHF

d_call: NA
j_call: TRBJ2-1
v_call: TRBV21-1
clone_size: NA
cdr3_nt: TGTGCCAGCAGCAAACACTGGACTAGCGGGACGAGCTCCTACAATGAGCAGTTCTTC
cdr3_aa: CASSKHWTSGTSSYNEQFF

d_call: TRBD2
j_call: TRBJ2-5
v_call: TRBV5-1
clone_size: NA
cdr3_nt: TGCGCCAGCTGCGTAGGCATGGGACTAGCGGGCGGTGAGACCCAGTACTTC
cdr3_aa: CASCVGMGLAGGETQYF

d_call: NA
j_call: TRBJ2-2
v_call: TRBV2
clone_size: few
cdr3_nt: TGTGCCAGCAGTGAAGACCTATTTTCCGGGGAGCTGTTTTTT
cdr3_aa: CASSEDLFSGELFF

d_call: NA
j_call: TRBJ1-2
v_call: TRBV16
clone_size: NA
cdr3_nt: TGTGCCAGCAGCCTATTAGGGGGACGCGGCTACACCTTC
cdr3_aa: CASSLLGGRGYTF

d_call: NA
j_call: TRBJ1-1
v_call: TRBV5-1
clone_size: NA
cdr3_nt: TGCGCCAGCAGCCCGGAGGGGTCCAAAGTCGGAGCTTTCTTT
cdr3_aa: CASSPEGSKVGAFF

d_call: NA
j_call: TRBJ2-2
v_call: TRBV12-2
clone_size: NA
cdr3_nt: TGTGCAAGTCGCCCGAATGGGGGCCCCGGTGAGCTGTTTTTT
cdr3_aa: CASRPNGGPGELFF

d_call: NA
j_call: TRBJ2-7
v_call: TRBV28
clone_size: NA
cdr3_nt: TGTGCCAGCAGCAGTTTTGGGCAAGGCGAGCAGTACTTC
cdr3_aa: CASSSFGQGEQYF

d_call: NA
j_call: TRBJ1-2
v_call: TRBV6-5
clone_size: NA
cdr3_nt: TGTGCCAGCACCGGGCGGGGGAGCTATGGCTACACCTTC
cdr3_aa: CASTGRGSYGYTF

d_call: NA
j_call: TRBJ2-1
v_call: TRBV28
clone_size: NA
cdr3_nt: TGTGCCAGCAGTTTGTTGGACTTCTCGGGAGACAATGAGCAGTTCTTC
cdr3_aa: CASSLLDFSGDNEQFF

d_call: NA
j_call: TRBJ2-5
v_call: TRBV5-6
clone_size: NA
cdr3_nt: TGTGCCAGCAGTCTCCCGGGCCAAGAGACCCAGTACTTC
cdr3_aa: CASSLPGQETQYF

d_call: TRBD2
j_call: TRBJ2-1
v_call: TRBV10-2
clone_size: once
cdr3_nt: TGCGCCAGCAGTGAGTCTTCCGGACTAGCGGGAACCTCACTCAATGAGCAGTTCTTC
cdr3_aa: CASSESSGLAGTSLNEQFF

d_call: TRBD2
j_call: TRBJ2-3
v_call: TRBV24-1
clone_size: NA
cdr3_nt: TGTGCCACCAGTCCCTGGACTAGCACCCCTAGTACAGATACGCAGTATTTT
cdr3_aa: CATSPWTSTPSTDTQYF

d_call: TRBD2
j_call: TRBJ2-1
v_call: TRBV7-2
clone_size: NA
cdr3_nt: TGTGCCAGCGCCCGACTAGCGCCCAACAATGAGCAGTTCTTC
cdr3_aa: CASARLAPNNEQFF

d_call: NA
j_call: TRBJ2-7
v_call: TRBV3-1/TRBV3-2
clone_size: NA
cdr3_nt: TGTGCCAGCAGCCAAGTCGGCGGGGTGGGGGAGCAGTACTTC
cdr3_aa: CASSQVGGVGEQYF

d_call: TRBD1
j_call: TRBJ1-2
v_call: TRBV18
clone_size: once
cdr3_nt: TGTGCCAGCTCACCACCGGGACAGGGCGTCTATGGCTACACCTTC
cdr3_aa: CASSPPGQGVYGYTF

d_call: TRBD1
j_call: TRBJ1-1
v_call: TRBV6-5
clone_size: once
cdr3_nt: TGTGCCAGCAGTTACCGTGGACAGGTTAACACTGAAGCTTTCTTT
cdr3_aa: CASSYRGQVNTEAFF

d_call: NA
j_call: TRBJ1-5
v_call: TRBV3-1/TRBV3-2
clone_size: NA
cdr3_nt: TGTGCCAGCAGACAAACAGGGTTAAATCAGCCCCAGCATTTT
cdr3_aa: CASRQTGLNQPQHF

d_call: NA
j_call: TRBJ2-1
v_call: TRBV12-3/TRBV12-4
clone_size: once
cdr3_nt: TGTGCCAGCAGTTTCAGGAATACCGATGAGCAGTTCTTC
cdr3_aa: CASSFRNTDEQFF

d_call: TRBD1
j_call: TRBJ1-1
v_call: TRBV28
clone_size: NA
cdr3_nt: TGTGCCAGCAGTTTCCCGGGACAGGGGTATAACACTGAAGCTTTCTTT
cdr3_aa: CASSFPGQGYNTEAFF

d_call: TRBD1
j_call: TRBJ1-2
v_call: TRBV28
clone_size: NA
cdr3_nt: TGTGCCAGCCTAGGATACAGGGGGAACTATGGCTACACCTTC
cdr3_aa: CASLGYRGNYGYTF

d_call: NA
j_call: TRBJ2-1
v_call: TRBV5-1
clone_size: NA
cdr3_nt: TGCGCCAGCAGCCCGGGTCGTTCGGGGAATGAGCAGTTCTTC
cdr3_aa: CASSPGRSGNEQFF

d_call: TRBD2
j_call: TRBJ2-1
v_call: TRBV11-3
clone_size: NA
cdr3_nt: TGTGCCAGCAGCAGCGGGACTAGATCCTACAATGAGCAGTTCTTC
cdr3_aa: CASSSGTRSYNEQFF

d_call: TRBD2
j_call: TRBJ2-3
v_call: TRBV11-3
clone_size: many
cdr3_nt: TGTGCCAGCAGCTTAGGGCTAGCGGGAAACGCAGATACGCAGTATTTT
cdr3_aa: CASSLGLAGNADTQYF

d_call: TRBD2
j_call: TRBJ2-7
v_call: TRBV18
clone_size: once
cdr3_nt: TGTGCCAGCTCACCACTCGGGACTAGCGGGACGGAGCAGCCCTACGAGCAGTACTTC
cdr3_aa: CASSPLGTSGTEQPYEQYF

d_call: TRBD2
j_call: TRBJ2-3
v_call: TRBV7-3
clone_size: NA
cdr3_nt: TGTGCCAGCAGCGACGGACTAGCGGGGAAAGCCGCGCAGTATTTT
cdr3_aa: CASSDGLAGKAAQYF

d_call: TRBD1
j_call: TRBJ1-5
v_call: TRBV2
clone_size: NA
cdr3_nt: TGTGCCAGTAGACTGGCCCTAGACAGGGGGGAGTATCGCAATCAGCCCCAGCATTTT
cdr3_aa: CASRLALDRGEYRNQPQHF

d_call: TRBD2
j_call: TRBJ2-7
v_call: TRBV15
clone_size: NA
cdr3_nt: TGTGCCACCAGCAGAGAGGGTAGCGGGGGTTCCTACGAGCAGTACTTC
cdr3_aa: CATSREGSGGSYEQYF

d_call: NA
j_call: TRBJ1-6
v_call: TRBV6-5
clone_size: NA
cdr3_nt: TGTGCCAGCAGTTTCACAGGGAGCTCCTATAATTCACCCCTCCACTTT
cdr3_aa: CASSFTGSSYNSPLHF

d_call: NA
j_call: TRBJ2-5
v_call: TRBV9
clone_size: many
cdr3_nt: TGTGCCAGCAGCCCTGGCCCCGTCTGGAGGGAGACCCAGTACTTC
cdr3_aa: CASSPGPVWRETQYF

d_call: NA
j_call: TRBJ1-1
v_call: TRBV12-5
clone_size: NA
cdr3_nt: TGTGCTAGTGGTTTGGCCTGGGAGACTGAAGCTTTCTTT
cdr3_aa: CASGLAWETEAFF

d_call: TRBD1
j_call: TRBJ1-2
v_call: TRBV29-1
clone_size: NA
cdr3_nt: TGCAGCGTTGAAGATCTTGGACAGGACTATGGCTACACCTTC
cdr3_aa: CSVEDLGQDYGYTF

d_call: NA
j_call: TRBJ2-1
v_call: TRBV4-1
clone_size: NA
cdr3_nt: TGCGCCAGCAGCCAAGAGGCTACTAGCACAAATGAGCAGTTCTTC
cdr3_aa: CASSQEATSTNEQFF

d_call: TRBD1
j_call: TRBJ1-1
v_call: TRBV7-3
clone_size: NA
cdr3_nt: TGTGCCAGCAGCTCCAATGGACAGGGTGCTTTCTTT
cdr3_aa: CASSSNGQGAFF

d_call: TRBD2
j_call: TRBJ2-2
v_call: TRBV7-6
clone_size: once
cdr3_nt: TGTGCCAGCAGTCATCAGGAGACTAGCGGGATGACCTCCGGGGAGCTGTTTTTT
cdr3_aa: CASSHQETSGMTSGELFF

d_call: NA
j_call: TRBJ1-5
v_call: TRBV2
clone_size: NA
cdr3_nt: TGTGCCAGCAGTGGTATGTTGGTGCGGGGCAATCAGCCCCAGCATTTT
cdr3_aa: CASSGMLVRGNQPQHF

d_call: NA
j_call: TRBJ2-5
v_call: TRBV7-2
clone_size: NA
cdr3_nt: TGTGCCAGCCACAGGCGGGATGAGGGGACCCAGTACTTC
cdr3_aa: CASHRRDEGTQYF

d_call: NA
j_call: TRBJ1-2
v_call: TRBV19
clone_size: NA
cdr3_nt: TGTGCCAGTAGTCTGGACAGCAACTATGGCTACACCTTC
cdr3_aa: CASSLDSNYGYTF

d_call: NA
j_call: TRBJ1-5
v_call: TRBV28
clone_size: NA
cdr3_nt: TGTGCCAGCAGTTCCAGTCGAGGGATTCTTAAGCCCCAGCATTTT
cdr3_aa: CASSSSRGILKPQHF